A few counts support the clone carrying this TCR beta chain. Its cognate antigen is unknown. A 5'RACE template-switching step, the method used to make TCR cDNA, added a universal primer site and UMIs. TCRdb processed the 5' RACE reads anew with MiXCR; each CDR3 protein has one entry. The sample includes 170,000 or so distinct CDR3 sequences, 6.2% of them seen just once. Between the trimmed V and J ends, which lost 3 bases and 4 bases, there was a span of 17 bases. CDR1 and CDR2 (germline): SQVTM, ANQGSEA. This CDR3 has 15 amino acids. This sample was included in a study of T cells after yellow fever vaccination. Study observations and caveats: Abundant bulk-derived clonotypes could contaminate FACS-sorted repertoires. Only a minor proportion of clonotypes was detected across both CD4 and CD8 compartments.

The genes are TRBV29-1 and TRBJ2-3; D is undetermined. The receptor's source is a man aged 18 to 29 who received the YFV17D yellow fever vaccine. Sequenced material: CD4+ T cells sorted from PBMCs, taken on the day of the first yellow fever vaccination. CDR3 in DNA: TGCAGCGTTGAGGTTCGACAAGATGGCCCAGATACGCAGTATTTT. This sequence encodes CSVEVRQDGPDTQYF.